This is a list of T cell receptor beta chains from one sample in a study of T-cell memory formation after mild COVID-19. TCRdb used MiXCR to reprocess the 5' RACE reads, holding one entry per CDR3 protein. The repertoire consists of some 490,000 distinct CDR3 sequences, with around a sixth occurring once and the leading ten covering around 12%. The sequenced material came from PBMCs or a T cell subset sorted from them (not recorded which). The receptor source for this set is an adult woman who had mild COVID-19 (a few samples of this study predate the infection). Cell type and time point are not known. The CDR3 runs from the conserved cysteine through the conserved F or W. D genes are given only for firm matches. Rows give clone size only sometimes, using once, few, many, or a class for an expanded clone.

>12|few|NA|TRBJ2-5|TRBV20-1
CSARRTTGTQYF
TGCAGTGCTAGACGGACGACCGGGACCCAGTACTTC
>15|NA|NA|TRBJ2-7|TRBV24-1
CATSDPQGLDSEQYF
TGTGCCACCAGTGACCCACAGGGTCTGGATTCCGAGCAGTACTTC
>12|few|TRBD2|TRBJ2-5|TRBV20-1
CSGGTSMETQYF
TGCAGTGGTGGGACTAGCATGGAGACCCAGTACTTC
>17|few|TRBD2|TRBJ2-3|TRBV7-2
CASSLLTSGRRTDTQYF
TGTGCCAGCAGCTTACTGACTAGCGGGAGGAGGACAGATACGCAGTATTTT
>14|many|TRBD1|TRBJ2-5|TRBV5-5
CASSRDRGQETQYF
TGTGCCAGCAGTCGGGACAGGGGCCAAGAGACCCAGTACTTC
>13|NA|NA|TRBJ2-7|TRBV5-1
CASSIDSPYEQYF
TGCGCCAGCAGCATCGACAGCCCCTACGAGCAGTACTTC
>17|NA|TRBD2|TRBJ2-3|TRBV7-9
CASSPPSGGAGTDTQYF
TGTGCCAGCAGCCCGCCTTCGGGGGGGGCTGGCACAGATACGCAGTATTTT
>15|NA|NA|TRBJ1-3|TRBV2
CASSTTDLPGNTIYF
TGTGCCAGCAGTACGACAGACCTCCCTGGAAACACCATATATTTT
>12|once|TRBD1|TRBJ2-7|TRBV7-9
CAAGGQTYEQYF
TGTGCCGCAGGGGGACAGACCTACGAGCAGTACTTC
>17|few|NA|TRBJ1-4|TRBV20-1
CSVIPPGAASTNEKLFF
TGCAGTGTTATTCCCCCAGGGGCGGCGTCAACTAATGAAAAACTGTTTTTT
>13|many|NA|TRBJ2-1|TRBV18
CASSPGLTGEQFF
TGTGCCAGCTCACCTGGCTTGACGGGTGAGCAGTTCTTC
>15|NA|NA|TRBJ2-2|TRBV5-5
CASTLWGAGTGELFF
TGTGCCAGCACCCTGTGGGGGGCTGGAACCGGGGAGCTGTTTTTT
>14|NA|NA|TRBJ2-3|TRBV27
CASSWTEYTDTQYF
TGTGCCAGCAGTTGGACAGAGTACACAGATACGCAGTATTTT
>14|few|NA|TRBJ2-5|TRBV15
CATSPGGGQETQYF
TGTGCCACCAGCCCAGGGGGGGGGCAAGAGACCCAGTACTTC
>14|few|NA|TRBJ1-5|TRBV12-3/TRBV12-4
CASTISGGGQPQHF
TGTGCCAGCACCATCTCGGGGGGCGGTCAGCCCCAGCATTTT
>12|few|NA|TRBJ1-3|TRBV14
CASSQQGYTIYF
TGTGCCAGCAGCCAACAGGGTTACACCATATATTTT
>14|few|TRBD2|TRBJ2-7|TRBV6-6
CASSRPGAGEEQYF
TGTGCCAGCAGCCGCCCCGGGGCGGGAGAGGAGCAGTACTTC
>17|NA|TRBD2|TRBJ2-3|TRBV6-5
CASSYGGLAASTDTQYF
TGTGCCAGCAGTTACGGGGGACTAGCGGCAAGCACAGATACGCAGTATTTT
>15|many|TRBD1|TRBJ2-7|TRBV20-1
CSANGQGGIRDEQYF
TGCAGTGCAAACGGACAGGGGGGGATCAGGGACGAGCAGTACTTC
>11|NA|NA|TRBJ2-3|TRBV12-3/TRBV12-4
CASSLARAQYF
TGTGCCAGCAGTTTAGCCCGGGCGCAGTATTTT
>11|once|NA|TRBJ2-3|TRBV20-1
CSARRTNTQYF
TGCAGTGCGAGAAGGACTAATACGCAGTATTTT
>13|few|NA|TRBJ2-7|TRBV19
CASSAGKPYEQYF
TGTGCCAGTAGTGCAGGGAAACCCTACGAGCAGTACTTC
>12|NA|NA|TRBJ2-7|TRBV29-1
CSVAGVSYEQYF
TGCAGCGTTGCGGGCGTCTCCTACGAGCAGTACTTC
>13|few|TRBD1|TRBJ2-2|TRBV6-5
CASGQGSTGELFF
TGTGCCAGTGGACAGGGTTCAACCGGGGAGCTGTTTTTT
>17|NA|NA|TRBJ1-4|TRBV5-6
CASSLRLEGGEREKLFF
TGTGCCAGCAGCTTGAGGCTCGAGGGGGGAGAACGAGAAAAACTGTTTTTT
>15|few|NA|TRBJ2-3|TRBV5-1
CASSLAGGRGDTQYF
TGCGCCAGCAGCTTGGCCGGGGGGCGGGGAGATACGCAGTATTTT
>15|NA|TRBD1|TRBJ2-5|TRBV5-1
CASSLGQGVGETQYF
TGCGCCAGCAGCTTAGGACAGGGCGTCGGCGAGACCCAGTACTTC
>14|NA|NA|TRBJ2-2|TRBV18
CASSPSADTGELFF
TGTGCCAGCTCACCGTCGGCAGACACCGGGGAGCTGTTTTTT
>18|few|TRBD1|TRBJ2-4|TRBV4-1
CASSQVEVGTGPTNIQYF
TGCGCCAGCAGCCAAGTTGAGGTTGGGACAGGGCCGACAAACATTCAGTACTTC
>11|few|NA|TRBJ2-7|TRBV12-3/TRBV12-4
CASSRDLEQYF
TGTGCCAGCAGTCGGGACCTCGAGCAGTACTTC
>15|few|TRBD2|TRBJ2-1|TRBV6-5
CASSYSAGAYNEQFF
TGTGCCAGCAGTTACTCGGCGGGAGCCTACAATGAGCAGTTCTTC
>14|NA|NA|TRBJ1-3|TRBV12-3/TRBV12-4
CASSSSGRADTIYF
TGTGCCAGCAGTTCTTCAGGGAGAGCGGACACCATATATTTT
>16|NA|TRBD2|TRBJ2-3|TRBV12-3/TRBV12-4
CASRHGLADITDTQYF
TGTGCCAGCCGTCACGGGCTAGCGGATATCACAGATACGCAGTATTTT
>14|NA|TRBD1|TRBJ1-2|TRBV29-1
CSVLPGQGYYGYTF
TGCAGCGTACTACCGGGACAGGGGTACTATGGCTACACCTTC
>16|few|TRBD1|TRBJ1-4|TRBV15
CATSRDGRGLAEKLFF
TGTGCCACCAGCAGAGATGGCAGGGGGCTTGCTGAAAAACTGTTTTTT
>13|NA|NA|TRBJ2-2|TRBV5-1
CASSSRTTGELFF
TGCGCCAGCAGCTCCCGAACGACCGGGGAGCTGTTTTTT
>15|few|NA|TRBJ1-2|TRBV12-3/TRBV12-4
CASSLRQPVDYGYTF
TGTGCCAGCAGTTTAAGACAGCCAGTAGACTATGGCTACACCTTC
>14|NA|NA|TRBJ2-3|TRBV5-1
CASSWREYTDTQYF
TGCGCCAGCAGCTGGAGAGAATACACAGATACGCAGTATTTT
>14|few|NA|TRBJ1-1|TRBV7-8
CASSSWTINTEAFF
TGTGCCAGCAGCTCATGGACAATCAACACTGAAGCTTTCTTT
>13|few|NA|TRBJ2-2|TRBV6-5
CASSSGLTGELFF
TGTGCCAGCAGTTCTGGACTCACCGGGGAGCTGTTTTTT
>15|NA|TRBD1|TRBJ1-1|TRBV3-1
CASSQDLVTGAEAFF
TGTGCCAGCAGCCAAGATCTTGTGACAGGGGCTGAAGCTTTCTTT
>15|few|TRBD2|TRBJ2-1|TRBV5-1
CASSSPGLALHEQFF
TGCGCCAGCAGCTCACCGGGACTAGCTCTTCATGAGCAGTTCTTC
>18|few|TRBD2|TRBJ2-2|TRBV4-2
CASSQGGLSGRAVGELFF
TGTGCCAGCAGCCAGGGAGGTCTAAGCGGGAGGGCCGTCGGGGAGCTGTTTTTT
>15|NA|TRBD1|TRBJ1-2|TRBV18
CASSPGTGQGYGYTF
TGTGCCAGCTCACCCGGGACAGGCCAGGGCTATGGCTACACCTTC
>16|NA|NA|TRBJ2-1|TRBV2
CASSEMLLRSYNEQFF
TGTGCCAGCAGTGAAATGTTACTGCGCTCCTACAATGAGCAGTTCTTC
>15|NA|NA|TRBJ1-6|TRBV27
CASSLGFLANSPLHF
TGTGCCAGCAGTTTAGGGTTCCTCGCGAATTCACCCCTCCACTTT
>14|once|NA|TRBJ2-7|TRBV3-1
CASSQDRVRYEQYF
TGTGCCAGCAGCCAAGACAGGGTTCGGTACGAGCAGTACTTC
>14|few|TRBD2|TRBJ2-1|TRBV6-1
CASSVLREGYEQFF
TGTGCCAGCAGTGTGTTGCGGGAGGGTTACGAGCAGTTCTTC
>15|NA|NA|TRBJ1-5|TRBV7-9
CASSSHDPGNQPQHF
TGTGCCAGCAGCTCTCACGACCCCGGCAATCAGCCCCAGCATTTT
>14|NA|NA|TRBJ2-3|TRBV18
CASSPDSLVDTQYF
TGTGCCAGCTCACCAGATAGTTTAGTAGATACGCAGTATTTT
>14|few|NA|TRBJ1-2|TRBV5-4
CASAGWQGMGGYTF
TGTGCCAGCGCCGGTTGGCAGGGAATGGGTGGCTACACCTTC
>12|few|NA|TRBJ1-2|TRBV29-1
CSVEEQNYGYTF
TGCAGCGTTGAGGAACAAAACTATGGCTACACCTTC
>15|NA|NA|TRBJ2-7|TRBV2
CASSGKIGTAYEQYF
TGTGCCAGCAGTGGAAAAATCGGCACAGCCTACGAGCAGTACTTC
>14|NA|TRBD1|TRBJ2-7|TRBV12-3/TRBV12-4
CASSRGTGLYEQYF
TGTGCCAGCAGCCGAGGGACAGGGCTGTACGAGCAGTACTTC
>14|NA|TRBD1|TRBJ1-5|TRBV20-1
CSAISGTGNQPQHF
TGCAGTGCTATATCCGGGACAGGCAATCAGCCCCAGCATTTT
>15|many|TRBD2|TRBJ2-1|TRBV5-1
CASKTSGGVSGEQFF
TGCGCCAGCAAGACTAGCGGGGGGGTAAGTGGTGAGCAGTTCTTC
>13|NA|NA|TRBJ1-2|TRBV5-1
CASSLVVNYGYTF
TGCGCCAGCAGCTTGGTGGTTAACTATGGCTACACCTTC
>13|NA|NA|TRBJ2-5|TRBV18
CASSPPSAETQYF
TGTGCCAGCTCACCACCCTCGGCTGAGACCCAGTACTTC
>13|few|NA|TRBJ1-1|TRBV10-3
CAISGTGMTEAFF
TGTGCCATCAGTGGTACAGGGATGACTGAAGCTTTCTTT
>19|NA|TRBD1|TRBJ1-4|TRBV7-9
CASSLIGQDVLLANEKLFF
TGTGCCAGCAGCTTAATTGGACAGGACGTGTTGCTGGCTAATGAAAAACTGTTTTTT